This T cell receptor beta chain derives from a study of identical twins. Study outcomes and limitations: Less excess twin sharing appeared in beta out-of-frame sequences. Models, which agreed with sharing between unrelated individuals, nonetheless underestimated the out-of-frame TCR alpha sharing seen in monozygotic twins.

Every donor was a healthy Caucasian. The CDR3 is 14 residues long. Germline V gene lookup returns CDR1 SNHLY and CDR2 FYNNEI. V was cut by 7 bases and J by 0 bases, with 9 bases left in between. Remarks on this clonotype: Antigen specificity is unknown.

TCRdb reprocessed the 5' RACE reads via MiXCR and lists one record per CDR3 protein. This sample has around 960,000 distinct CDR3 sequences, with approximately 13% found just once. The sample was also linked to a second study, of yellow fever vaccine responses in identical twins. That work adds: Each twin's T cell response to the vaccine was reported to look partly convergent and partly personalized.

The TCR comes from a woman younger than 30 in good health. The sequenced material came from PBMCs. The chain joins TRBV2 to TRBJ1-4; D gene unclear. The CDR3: CASILQPTNEKLFF. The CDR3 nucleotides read TGTGCCAGCATTCTACAGCCAACTAATGAAAAACTGTTTTTT.